Listed below are T cell receptor beta chains from one sample, sequenced in a study of technical replicates of blood from a few donors. TCRdb's table, derived via immunoSEQ multiplex PCR, lists solely in-frame clones and lacks some. This table has tens of thousands of clones, approximately 95% appearing once. Specimen: T cells isolated from PBMCs. The receptors stem from a human donor in good health. Both conserved end residues are part of each CDR3. Each record gives: J gene, V gene, CDR3 length, CDR3 protein.

>TRBJ2-2|TRBV7-9|13
CASTSVAVGELFF
>TRBJ2-7|TRBV7-3|16
CASSLRASGGYYEQYF
>TRBJ1-3|TRBV5-6|16
CASSLGLSPSGNTIYF
>TRBJ2-7|TRBV14|12
CASSQGRGEQYF
>TRBJ2-1|TRBV19|17
CASSIDRGTGSLNEQFF
>TRBJ1-1|TRBV4-3|13
CASSQGVGGKAFF
>TRBJ2-3|TRBV6-5|15
CASSLDRGGSDTQYF
>TRBJ1-5|TRBV21-1|15
CASSKGTGINQPQHF
>TRBJ2-2|TRBV27|18
CASSFSGGRQGATGELFF
>TRBJ2-5|TRBV9|13
CAGSVSGQETQYF
>TRBJ2-5|TRBV4-3|16
CASSATGTGSYETQYF
>TRBJ2-7|TRBV12-2|16
CASRFRTSGRSHEQYF
>TRBJ2-7|TRBV28|14
CASSSGEYSYEQYF
>TRBJ2-1|TRBV30|14
CAWGTSGVYNEQFF
>TRBJ2-3|TRBV9|16
CASSVAPSGSGDTQYF
>TRBJ1-1|TRBV28|15
CASPEGQGRNTEAFF
>TRBJ1-1|TRBV10-3|13
CATQTGVNTEAFF
>TRBJ1-5|TRBV5-4|15
CASSADRGSNQPQHF
>TRBJ2-4|TRBV19|11
CASRLRGFQYF
>TRBJ2-2|TRBV5-4|15
CASRLSGSNTGELFF
>TRBJ2-1|TRBV6-1|16
CASSAQGGLDYNEQFF
>TRBJ1-5|TRBV19|15
CASRTGEGRNQPQHF
>TRBJ2-2|TRBV14|15
CASSQDRVRGGELFF
>TRBJ2-1|TRBV30|14
CAWRGHSGNNEQFF
>TRBJ2-7|TRBV4-3|16
CASSQAITSAFYEQYF
>TRBJ2-3|TRBV29-1|15
CSVERDRDFTDTQYF
>TRBJ2-3|TRBV19|19
CASSMTDRGRNPRTDTQYF
>TRBJ2-3|TRBV14|15
CASSPRDRSTDTQYF
>TRBJ2-1|TRBV7-3|15
CASSATSGEGNEQFF
>TRBJ2-7|TRBV2|14
CASSESQGPAEQYF
>TRBJ2-7|TRBV7-3|18
CASSLITRPTGGSYEQYF
>TRBJ1-2|TRBV7-9|14
CASSPGTGIGGYTF
>TRBJ2-1|TRBV5-6|13
CASSFTGGNEQFF
>TRBJ1-1|TRBV7-9|14
CASSSPGSDTEAFF
>TRBJ2-5|TRBV7-9|17
CASSLVGFASSQETQYF
>TRBJ2-5|TRBV28|15
CASSPGTAIQETQYF
>TRBJ2-7|TRBV7-3|19
CASSFNRPGLAGSSYEQYF
>TRBJ2-7|TRBV11-2|14
CASTLRTEKYEQYF
>TRBJ2-5|TRBV25-1|14
CASSEASGGGTQYF
>TRBJ1-2|TRBV19|12
CASSSRGGGYTF
>TRBJ1-3|TRBV29-1|14
CSVQGRSSGNTIYF
>TRBJ1-5|TRBV15|16
CATSRLQGYSNQPQHF
>TRBJ2-7|TRBV7-9|14
CASSLGTDAYEQYF
>TRBJ1-3|TRBV27|15
CASSHRQAPGNTIYF
>TRBJ1-2|TRBV4-3|14
CASSQDRSIYGYTF
>TRBJ2-5|TRBV27|16
CASSLYFTRGQETQYF
>TRBJ2-7|TRBV5-1|13
CASSGTSGYEQYF
>TRBJ1-5|TRBV27|15
CASSPPLYSNQPQHF